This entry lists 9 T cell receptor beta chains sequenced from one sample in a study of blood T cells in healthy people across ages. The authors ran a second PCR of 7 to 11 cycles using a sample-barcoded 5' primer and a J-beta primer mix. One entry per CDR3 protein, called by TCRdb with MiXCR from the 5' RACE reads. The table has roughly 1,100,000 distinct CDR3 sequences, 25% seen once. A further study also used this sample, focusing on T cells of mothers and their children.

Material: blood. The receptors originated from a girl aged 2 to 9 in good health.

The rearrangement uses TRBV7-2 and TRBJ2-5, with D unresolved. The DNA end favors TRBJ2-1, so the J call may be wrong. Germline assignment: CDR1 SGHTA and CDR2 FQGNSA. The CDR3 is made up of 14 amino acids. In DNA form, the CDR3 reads TGTGCCAGCAGCTTATCTACATACGACAATGAGCAGTTCTTC. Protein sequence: CASSLSTYDNEQFF.

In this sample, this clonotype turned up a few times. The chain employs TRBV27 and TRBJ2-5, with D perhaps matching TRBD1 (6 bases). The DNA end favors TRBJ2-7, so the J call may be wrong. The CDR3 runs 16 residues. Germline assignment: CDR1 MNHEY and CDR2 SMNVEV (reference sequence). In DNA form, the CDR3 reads TGTGCCAGCAGTTTTCCCGACAGGTCTCCCCTTTACGAGCAGTACTTC. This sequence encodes CASSFPDRSPLYEQYF.

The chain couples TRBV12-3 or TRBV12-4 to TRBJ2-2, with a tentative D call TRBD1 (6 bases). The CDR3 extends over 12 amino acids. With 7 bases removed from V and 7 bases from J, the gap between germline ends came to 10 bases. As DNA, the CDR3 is TGTGCCAGCAACTCAGGGGTCGGGGAGCTGTTTTTT. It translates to CASNSGVGELFF.

The CDR3 DNA sequence: TGTGCCAGCATTGGGGGCGCAGGAGAGACCCAGTACTTC. This sequence encodes CASIGGAGETQYF. The chain has TRBV6-5 and TRBJ2-5; a possible D gene is TRBD1 (6 bases). Between the trimmed V and J ends, which lost 7 bases and 4 bases, there was a span of 13 bases. The germline gives CDR1 MNHEY, CDR2 SVGAGI. CDR3 length: 13 residues.

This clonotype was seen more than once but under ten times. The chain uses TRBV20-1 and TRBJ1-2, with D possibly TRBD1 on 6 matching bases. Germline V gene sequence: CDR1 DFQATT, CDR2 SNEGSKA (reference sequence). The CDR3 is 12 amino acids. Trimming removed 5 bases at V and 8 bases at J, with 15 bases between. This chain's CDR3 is CSAGGGLKGYTF. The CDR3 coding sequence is TGCAGTGCTGGGGGGGGCCTAAAGGGCTACACCTTC.

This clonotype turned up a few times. The CDR3 DNA follows: TGCGCCAGCAGTCCAGTAACCGGACAGGGCAATGGCTACACCTTC. Amino acid sequence: CASSPVTGQGNGYTF. The genes are TRBV4-1 and TRBJ1-2, with 8 positions matching TRBD1. With 6 bases clipped from V and 6 bases from J, the junction kept 12 bases outside the gene matches. CDR1 and CDR2 from the germline V gene are MGHRA and YSYEKL. The CDR3 runs 15 residues.

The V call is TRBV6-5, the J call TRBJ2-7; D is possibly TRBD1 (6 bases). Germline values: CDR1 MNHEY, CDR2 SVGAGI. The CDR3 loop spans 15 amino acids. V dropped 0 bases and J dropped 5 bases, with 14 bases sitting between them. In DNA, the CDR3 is TGTGCCAGCAGTTACTCTACAGGGAATTACCACGAGCAGTACTTC. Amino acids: CASSYSTGNYHEQYF.

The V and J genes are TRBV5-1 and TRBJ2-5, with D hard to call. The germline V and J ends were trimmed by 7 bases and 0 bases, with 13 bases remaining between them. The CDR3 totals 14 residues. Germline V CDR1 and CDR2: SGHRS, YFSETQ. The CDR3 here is CASHTVADQETQYF. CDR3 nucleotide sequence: TGCGCCAGCCACACTGTAGCAGACCAAGAGACCCAGTACTTC.

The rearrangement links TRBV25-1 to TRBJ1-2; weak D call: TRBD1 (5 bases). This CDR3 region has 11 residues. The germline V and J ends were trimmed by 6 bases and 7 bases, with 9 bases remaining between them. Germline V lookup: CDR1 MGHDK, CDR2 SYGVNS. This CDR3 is CASRGGGGYTF. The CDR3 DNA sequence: TGTGCCAGCAGGGGGGGAGGTGGCTACACCTTC.